Listed here are 13 T cell receptor beta chains from one sample, sequenced in a study of human T cells and chemical hapten exposure. As for time point: patch test 1, 2 weeks after DPC sensitization. Specified treatment: therapeutic diphenylcyclopropenone sensitization with weekly scalp DPC. TCRdb passed the RACE reads through MiXCR, listing each CDR3 protein once. The sample consists of approximately 400,000 distinct CDR3 sequences, more than 4.5% of them appearing once. The specimen was whole blood, collected in connection with sensitization to the hapten diphenylcyclopropenone (DPC). The receptors were gathered from a woman in her fifties or sixties with alopecia areata. Some clones in this sample may be carry-over from other donors' samples.

This clonotype was counted many times. The genes are TRBV3-1 and TRBJ1-2; weak D call: TRBD1 (5 bases). CDR1 and CDR2 from the germline V gene are LGHDT and YNNKEL (reference sequence). The CDR3 length is 14 residues. Trimming shortened V by 5 bases and J by 4 bases, and 14 bases separated the two germline ends. CDR3 coding DNA: TGTGCCAGCAGCAACGAACGGGGCCTCTATGGCTACACCTTC. As protein: CASSNERGLYGYTF. The full variable domain, its missing parts supplied by reference TRBV3-1 and TRBJ1-2, is DTAVSQTPKYLVTQMGNDKSIKCEQNLGHDTMYWYKQDSKKFLKIMFSYNNKELIINETVPNRFSPKSPDKAHLNLHINSLELGDSAVYFCASSNERGLYGYTFGSGTRLTVV.

About this clonotype itself: A much more abundant neighbour one base away suggests this may be a read error. V is TRBV7-8 and J is TRBJ1-1, with D tentatively TRBD1 (5 bases). The CDR3 sequence is 15 residues long. Germline assignment: CDR1 SGHVS and CDR2 FQNEAQ. Trimming pared 0 bases from V and 7 bases from J, leaving 15 bases between. The CDR3 loop is CASSLARVGANEAFF. As DNA, the CDR3 is TGTGCCAGCAGCTTAGCGCGGGTCGGGGCCAATGAAGCTTTCTTT.

This rearrangement joins TRBV2 to TRBJ2-2; D might be TRBD1 (5 bases). This CDR3 contains 12 residues. CDR1 is SNHLY and CDR2 is FYNNEI in the germline V gene. V lost 11 bases and J 4 bases, leaving 11 bases between the germline ends. The CDR3 DNA sequence: TGTGCCGTGTCAGGGTTCACCGGGGAGCTGTTTTTT. It codes for CAVSGFTGELFF.

This clonotype has ten or more counts. The chain employs TRBV13 and TRBJ2-7; 10 bases line up with TRBD2. CDR3 length: 14 residues. V lost 5 bases to trimming and J lost 3 bases; unmatched junction nucleotides: 4. Per the germline V gene, CDR1 is PRHDT and CDR2 is FYEKMQ (reference sequence). The CDR3 sequence: CASSTGLADYEQYF. CDR3 nucleotide sequence: TGTGCCAGCAGCACCGGACTAGCGGACTACGAGCAGTACTTC.

This clonotype was seen many times. The chain carries TRBV11-2 and TRBJ2-1, with 11 nucleotides matching TRBD2. Losses at the gene ends were 3 bases for V and 4 bases for J; bases not matched to a gene: 2. The CDR3 has 15 residues. CDR1 is SGHAT, CDR2 FQNNGV, per germline. The CDR3 sequence: CASSFSGGGYNEQFF. The CDR3 nucleotides read TGTGCCAGCAGCTTTAGCGGGGGGGGATACAATGAGCAGTTCTTC.

This clonotype was found many times. The gene calls are TRBV29-1 and TRBJ1-4, with 7 nucleotides matching TRBD1. Germline CDR1 and CDR2: SQVTM and ANQGSEA. The CDR3 sequence is 14 residues long. Losses at the gene ends were 3 bases for V and 4 bases for J; bases not matched to a gene: 5. The CDR3 coding sequence is TGCAGCGTTGACCCGACAGGGTATAATGAAAAACTGTTTTTT. Its translation: CSVDPTGYNEKLFF.

This clonotype was seen at least ten times. DNA for the CDR3: TGCAGTGGCCGCCAGGGTACCGAAAAACTGTTTTTT. Its protein product is CSGRQGTEKLFF. The chain combines TRBV20-1 with TRBJ1-4; tentative D call: TRBD1 (5 bases). This CDR3 comprises 12 residues. V lost 7 bases and J lost 8, with 14 bases in between. CDR1 and CDR2 from the germline V gene are DFQATT and SNEGSKA (reference sequence).

Many counts were recorded for this clonotype. This chain uses TRBV7-8 with TRBJ1-1; D gene unclear. Trimming cost V 1 base and J 0 bases, with 6 bases left between them. Per germline, CDR1 SGHVS and CDR2 FQNEAQ. CDR3 size: 14 residues. CDR3: CASSLDQMNTEAFF. CDR3 nucleotide sequence: TGTGCCAGCAGCTTAGATCAGATGAACACTGAAGCTTTCTTT.

This chain joins TRBV12-3 or TRBV12-4 and TRBJ2-3; the match to TRBD1 covers 7 bases. The CDR3 is 18 residues long. V was pared by 5 bases and J by 0 bases, with 14 bases of the junction left unmatched. CDR3 amino acids: CASSPNRQGWSSTDTQYF. In DNA, the CDR3 is TGTGCCAGCAGTCCCAACCGACAGGGATGGTCTAGCACAGATACGCAGTATTTT.

This clonotype was detected many times. The J gene is TRBJ2-1, the V gene TRBV20-1; 8 positions agree with TRBD2. The CDR3 covers 17 residues. Germline V gives CDR1 DFQATT, CDR2 SNEGSKA (reference sequence). J gave up 0 bases and V 0 bases, and 7 bases lay outside the gene matches. The CDR3, as DNA: TGCAGTGCTAGAGACTATCGGACTAGCAACTCCTACAATGAGCAGTTCTTC. Translated, it gives CSARDYRTSNSYNEQFF.

With regard to this clonotype: Germline is not matched at one junction end, which may reflect a read error. The chain employs TRBV3-1 and TRBJ1-3; TRBD1 is a possible D gene (5 bases). The CDR3 runs to 14 residues. CDR1 LGHDT and CDR2 YNNKEL come from the germline V gene (reference sequence). For the CDR3, the DNA is TGTGCCAGCAGCCCGGGACTCTCTGGAAACACCATAAATTTT. Its protein product is CASSPGLSGNTINF.

The chain employs TRBV28 and TRBJ1-5; no definite D call. V shed 4 bases and J shed 6 bases, with 22 bases lying between them. CDR3 size: 17 residues. Germline V CDR1 and CDR2: MDHEN, SYDVKM. The CDR3 DNA reads TGTGCCAGCAGTTCCCTCCTTGTGAGGTCTCGTGGTCAGCCCCAGCATTTT. Its translation: CASSSLLVRSRGQPQHF.

This clonotype appeared a few times. The chain joins TRBV14 to TRBJ2-3; TRBD1 matches at 7 bases. Germline loops: CDR1 SGHDN, CDR2 FVKESK. The V gene end was trimmed by 5 bases and the J gene end by 1 base; junction bases not matched to a gene: 6. The CDR3 covers 15 residues. In DNA form, the CDR3 reads TGTGCCAGCAGCTTATTTACAGGGGGCACAGATACGCAGTATTTT. Translated: CASSLFTGGTDTQYF.